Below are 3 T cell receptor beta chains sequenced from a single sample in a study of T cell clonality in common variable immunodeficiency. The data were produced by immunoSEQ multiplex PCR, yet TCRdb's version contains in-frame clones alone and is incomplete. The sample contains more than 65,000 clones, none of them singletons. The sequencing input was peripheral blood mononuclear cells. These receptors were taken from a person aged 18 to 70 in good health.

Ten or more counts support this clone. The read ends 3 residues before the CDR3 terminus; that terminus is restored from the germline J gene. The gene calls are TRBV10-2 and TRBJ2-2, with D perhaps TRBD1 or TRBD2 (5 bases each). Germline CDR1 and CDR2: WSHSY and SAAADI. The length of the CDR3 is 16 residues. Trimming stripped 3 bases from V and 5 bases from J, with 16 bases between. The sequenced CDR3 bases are TGCGCCAGCAGTGACCCGAGGGGCGTTGATACCGGGGAG. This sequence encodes CASSDPRGVDTGE. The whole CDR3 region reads CASSDPRGVDTGELFF.

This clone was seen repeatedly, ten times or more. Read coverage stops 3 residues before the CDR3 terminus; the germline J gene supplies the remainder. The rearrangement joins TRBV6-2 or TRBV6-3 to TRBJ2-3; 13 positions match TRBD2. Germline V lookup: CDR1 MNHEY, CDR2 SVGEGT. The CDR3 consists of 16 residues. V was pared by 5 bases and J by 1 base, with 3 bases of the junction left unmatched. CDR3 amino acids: CASSSGLAGGTDTQYF. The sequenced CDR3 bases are TGTGCCAGCAGTAGCGGACTAGCGGGAGGCACAGATACG.

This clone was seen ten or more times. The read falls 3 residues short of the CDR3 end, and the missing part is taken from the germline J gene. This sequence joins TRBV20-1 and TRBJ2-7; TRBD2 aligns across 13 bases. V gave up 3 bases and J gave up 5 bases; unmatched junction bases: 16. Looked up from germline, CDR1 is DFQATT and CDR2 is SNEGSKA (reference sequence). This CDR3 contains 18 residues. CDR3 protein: CSASPTSLTSGRSHEQYF. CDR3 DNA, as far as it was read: TGCAGTGCTAGCCCCACCTCCCTGACTAGCGGGAGGTCCCACGAG.